A single sample is the source of the 14 T cell receptor beta chains below, sequenced in a study of CD8 T cells in Susac syndrome. cDNA came from about 0.51 to 1 ug RNA primed by random hexamers. TCRdb re-called the immunoSEQ multiplex PCR reads with MiXCR, one entry per CDR3 protein. The sample comprises roughly 120,000 distinct CDR3 sequences, just under 95% of which are singletons, and roughly 0.08% rests with the top ten. The sample was CD4+ T cells from PBMCs. All receptors derive from a human donor in good health.

The J gene is TRBJ2-7, the V gene TRBV3-1; D call uncertain. CDR3 length: 13 residues. Per the germline V gene, CDR1 is LGHDT and CDR2 is YNNKEL (reference sequence). The V end was cut by 6 bases, the J end by 1 base, with 10 bases between. The CDR3 spells CASRIAASYEQYF. The DNA of the CDR3 is TGTGCCAGCAGGATCGCGGCGTCCTACGAGCAGTACTTC.

The rearrangement links TRBV7-8 to TRBJ2-7; a possible D gene is TRBD1 (7 bases). The V gene's germline CDR1 is SGHVS and CDR2 FQNEAQ. V lost 5 bases and J lost 3, with 14 bases in between. The CDR3 is made up of 14 amino acids. The CDR3 DNA reads TGTGCCAGCAGCCGTCCAGGGGGGCTCTACGAGCAGTACTTC. This sequence encodes CASSRPGGLYEQYF. Together with reference TRBV7-8 and TRBJ2-7, the CDR3 gives the full variable domain: GAGVSQSPRYKVAKRGQDVALRCDPISGHVSLFWYQQALGQGPEFLTYFQNEAQLDKSGLPSDRFFAERPEGSVSTLKIQRTQQEDSAVYLCASSRPGGLYEQYFGPGTRLTVT.

This rearrangement joins TRBV25-1 to TRBJ2-5; the D call may be TRBD1 or TRBD2 (5 bases each). The germline V gene has CDR1 MGHDK and CDR2 SYGVNS. V lost 4 bases and J 0 bases, leaving 15 bases between the germline ends. CDR3 length equals 16 residues. The CDR3 here is CASSAWGRPYQETQYF. CDR3 nucleotides: TGTGCCAGCAGTGCATGGGGACGGCCGTACCAAGAGACCCAGTACTTC.

The chain recombines TRBV2 with TRBJ2-5; D is unresolved. Per the germline V gene, CDR1 is SNHLY and CDR2 is FYNNEI. The CDR3 consists of 13 residues. V lost 8 bases to trimming and J lost 0 bases, with 10 bases between them. The CDR3 region is CASPSLNQETQYF. The CDR3 nucleotides read TGTGCCAGCCCTTCCTTAAACCAAGAGACCCAGTACTTC.

The chain links TRBV2 to TRBJ2-7; D remains ambiguous. Germline CDR1 is SNHLY and CDR2 is FYNNEI. This CDR3 comprises 13 residues. Trimming removed 7 bases from V and 0 bases from J, with 10 bases in between. CDR3 nucleotide sequence: TGTGCCAGCACCGACACGATCTCCTACGAGCAGTACTTC. Its protein is CASTDTISYEQYF. The full variable domain, completed using reference TRBV2 and TRBJ2-7, is EPEVTQTPSHQVTQMGQEVILRCVPISNHLYFYWYRQILGQKVEFLVSFYNNEISEKSEIFDDQFSVERPDGSNFTLKIRSTKLEDSAMYFCASTDTISYEQYFGPGTRLTVT.

The rearrangement joins TRBV12-3 or TRBV12-4 to TRBJ2-7; 9 bases are shared with TRBD1. V was pared by 7 bases and J by 6 bases, with 7 bases of the junction left unmatched. This CDR3 comprises 13 residues. The CDR3 loop is CASTGTGLSEQYF. CDR3 nucleotides: TGTGCCAGCACGGGGACAGGGTTGTCCGAGCAGTACTTC.

The chain combines TRBV5-1 with TRBJ2-1, with 11 bases lining up with TRBD2. Trimming at V came to 4 bases and at J to 6 bases, leaving 12 bases not matched to a gene. Per the germline V gene, CDR1 is SGHRS and CDR2 is YFSETQ. There are 17 residues in the CDR3. The CDR3 DNA reads as TGCGCCAGCAGCCTGCTCCCGACTAGCGGGAACGGCAATGAGCAGTTCTTC. Translated: CASSLLPTSGNGNEQFF.

This chain uses TRBV11-1 with TRBJ2-7; 7 bases are shared with TRBD1. The V segment lost 3 bases and the J segment 3 bases; nucleotides outside the gene matches: 5. From germline, CDR1 is SGHAT and CDR2 FQDESV (reference sequence). The CDR3 is 14 amino acids. The CDR3 spells CASSFGTGDYEQYF. The DNA of the CDR3 is TGTGCCAGCAGCTTCGGAACAGGGGACTACGAGCAGTACTTC. The variable domain in full, with the rest retrieved from reference TRBV11-1 and TRBJ2-7, is EAEVAQSPRYKITEKSQAVAFWCDPISGHATLYWYRQILGQGPELLVQFQDESVVDDSQLPKDRFSAERLKGVDSTLKIQPAELGDSAMYLCASSFGTGDYEQYFGPGTRLTVT.

The V and J genes are TRBV6-1 and TRBJ2-2; 9 bases agree with TRBD2. CDR1 MNHNS and CDR2 SASEGT come from the germline V gene. V lost 6 bases and J lost 5; bases outside the gene matches: 7. The CDR3 runs to 15 residues. The CDR3 region is CASSYLAGRTGELFF. The CDR3 nucleotides are TGTGCCAGCAGCTATCTAGCGGGAAGAACCGGGGAGCTGTTTTTT.

The rearrangement links TRBV13 to TRBJ1-1; tentatively, D is TRBD1 (5 bases). V shed 4 bases and J shed 1 base, with 7 bases lying between them. The germline V gene encodes CDR1 PRHDT and CDR2 FYEKMQ (reference sequence). The CDR3 extends over 13 amino acids. The CDR3 protein is CASSSGANTEAFF. The CDR3 nucleotides are TGTGCCAGCAGCTCCGGGGCGAACACTGAAGCTTTCTTT.

This clonotype has a single count. The chain joins TRBV5-1 to TRBJ2-1, with 11 positions matching TRBD2. V gave up 2 bases and J gave up 5 bases; unmatched junction bases: 3. CDR3 size: 15 residues. CDR1 is SGHRS and CDR2 is YFSETQ in the germline V gene. The CDR3 nucleotides read TGCGCCAGCAGCTTTAGCGGGAGGGCTGACAATGAGCAGTTCTTC. Translating gives CASSFSGRADNEQFF.

The chain has TRBV7-2 and TRBJ2-7; 7 bases match TRBD1. The CDR3 totals 15 residues. Trimming cost V 5 bases and J 0 bases; bases outside gene matches: 7. CDR1 is SGHTA and CDR2 is FQGNSA in the germline V gene. CDR3 nucleotide sequence: TGTGCCAGCAGCCCCGACAGGGCGTCCTCCTACGAGCAGTACTTC. Amino acid sequence: CASSPDRASSYEQYF.

The gene calls are TRBV5-1 and TRBJ2-3; tentatively, D is TRBD1 or TRBD2 (5 bases each). Germline V gene sequence: CDR1 SGHRS, CDR2 YFSETQ. This CDR3 contains 13 residues. The ends were cut back, 4 bases at V and 6 bases at J, with 12 bases in the middle. The CDR3 reads CASSPSPGDTQYF. In DNA, the CDR3 is TGCGCCAGCAGCCCTAGCCCAGGGGATACGCAGTATTTT.

The J gene is TRBJ1-2, the V gene TRBV29-1, with D hard to call. Trimming left V 4 bases short and J 4 bases short, with 10 bases between. The CDR3 is made up of 12 amino acids. The germline CDR1 and CDR2 sequences are SQVTM and ANQGSEA. DNA for the CDR3: TGCAGCGTTGCGGACGGTGGCTATGGCTACACCTTC. Its protein is CSVADGGYGYTF.